The 25 T cell receptor beta chains in this list originate from one sample, sequenced in a study of control samples from healthy donors and cancer patients. Assay used: immunoSEQ multiplex PCR; TCRdb lists only in-frame clones, some missing. This table holds about 130,000 clones, approximately 91% found once. The material sequenced was blood. The receptors originated from a man aged 50 to 60 in good health.

This clone was counted once. The rearrangement joins TRBV5-1 to TRBJ2-5; TRBD2 matches 10 bases. The CDR3 has 19 amino acids. Trimming took 0 bases from V and 0 from J; bases not matched to a gene: 11. Germline CDR1 SGHRS, CDR2 YFSETQ. The CDR3: CASSLARSSGGIYQETQYF. Here the CDR3 DNA reads TGCGCCAGCAGCTTGGCTCGGAGTAGCGGGGGGATTTACCAAGAGACCCAGTACTTC.

V gene TRBV4-1 combines with J gene TRBJ1-2; 9 bases line up with TRBD1. Unmatched junction bases numbered 6, after V lost 3 bases and J lost 4 bases. CDR1 and CDR2 from the germline V gene are MGHRA and YSYEKL. This CDR3 is built from 15 residues. For the CDR3, the DNA is TGCGCCAGCAGCCAGGTACAGGGGGCGGGCTATGGCTACACCTTC. Protein product: CASSQVQGAGYGYTF.

The chain uses TRBV28 and TRBJ2-7; D may be TRBD1 (6 bases). Germline V CDR1 and CDR2: MDHEN, SYDVKM. CDR3 length: 18 amino acids. Trimming pared 2 bases from V and 0 bases from J, leaving 20 bases between. The CDR3 DNA follows: TGTGCCAGCAGTTTACTACCCCAGGGACACCTTAACTCCTACGAGCAGTACTTC. Protein product: CASSLLPQGHLNSYEQYF. Full variable domain (missing parts from reference TRBV28 and TRBJ2-7): DVKVTQSSRYLVKRTGEKVFLECVQDMDHENMFWYRQDPGLGLRLIYFSYDVKMKEKGDIPEGYSVSREKKERFSLILESASTNQTSMYLCASSLLPQGHLNSYEQYFGPGTRLTVT.

The chain links TRBV30 to TRBJ1-1; possibly TRBD1 for D (5 bases). Germline CDR1 is GTSNPN and CDR2 is SVGIG (reference sequence). V dropped 5 bases and J dropped 0 bases, with 13 bases sitting between them. This CDR3 comprises 14 residues. DNA for the CDR3: TGTGCCTGGGCCGACAGCCCTATGAACACTGAAGCTTTCTTT. It is translated as CAWADSPMNTEAFF.

The rearrangement links TRBV30 to TRBJ1-1; no clear D. CDR1 and CDR2 from the germline V gene are GTSNPN and SVGIG (reference sequence). This CDR3 is 13 amino acids long. V lost 2 bases, J lost 6 bases, and 13 bases lay in between. The CDR3 nucleotides read TGTGCCTGGAGTACGGCAGTGGCCTCTGAAGCTTTCTTT. This encodes CAWSTAVASEAFF.

V and J are TRBV12-5 and TRBJ1-5, with unresolved D. V was shortened by 6 bases and J by 0 bases, with 6 bases between the two germline ends. Germline V CDR1 and CDR2: LGHNT, FRNRAP. The CDR3 covers 13 residues. The CDR3 DNA reads as TGTGCTAGTGGGGTAGATAGCAATCAGCCCCAGCATTTT. As protein: CASGVDSNQPQHF.

This sequence joins TRBV3-1 (or the pseudogene TRBV3-2) and TRBJ2-3, with 10 bases identical to TRBD2. The CDR3 is 17 residues long. CDR1 is LGHDT and CDR2 is YNNKEL in the germline V gene (reference sequence). V lost 1 base, J lost 2 bases, and 6 bases stayed unmatched. As DNA, the CDR3 is TGTGCCAGCAGCCAAGTTTTAGCGGGGGGCGTCACAGATACGCAGTATTTT. Protein product: CASSQVLAGGVTDTQYF.

V gene TRBV5-1 combines with J gene TRBJ2-1, with TRBD2 matching over 14 bases. This CDR3 has 17 amino acids. Germline assignment: CDR1 SGHRS and CDR2 YFSETQ. V lost 3 bases, J lost 2 bases, and 4 bases stayed unmatched. CDR3 amino acids: CASSSRLAGGPYNEQFF. CDR3 nucleotides: TGCGCCAGCAGCTCCCGACTAGCGGGGGGGCCCTACAATGAGCAGTTCTTC.

This rearrangement joins TRBV7-8 to TRBJ1-1; the D is unclear. Per the germline V gene, CDR1 is SGHVS and CDR2 is FQNEAQ. CDR3 size: 13 residues. With 5 bases removed from V and 4 bases from J, the gap between germline ends came to 11 bases. The DNA for the CDR3 is TGTGCCAGCAGCCGCTCCACGGGCACTGAAGCTTTCTTT. Translation: CASSRSTGTEAFF.

The V gene is TRBV5-1, the J gene TRBJ1-6; tentatively, D is TRBD1 (6 bases). The CDR3 sequence is 15 residues long. Trimming took off 5 bases at V and 8 bases at J, with 17 bases between the two ends. CDR1 and CDR2 from the germline V gene are SGHRS and YFSETQ. CDR3: CASRVGARRDSPLHF. Here the CDR3 DNA reads TGCGCCAGCAGAGTGGGGGCGCGGCGGGATTCACCCCTCCACTTT.

The chain couples TRBV18 to TRBJ2-7, with a weak D call TRBD2 (5 bases). The germline gives CDR1 KGHSH, CDR2 LQKENI. The CDR3 has 14 residues. V lost 4 bases and J 0 bases, leaving 10 bases between the germline ends. For the CDR3, the DNA is TGTGCCAGCTCACAGGACTCGAGCTCCTACGAGCAGTACTTC. This gives the protein CASSQDSSSYEQYF.

The genes are TRBV30 and TRBJ2-2, with D possibly TRBD2 on 5 matching bases. The germline V and J ends were trimmed by 7 bases and 7 bases, with 16 bases remaining between them. The CDR3 contains 13 residues. The germline CDR1 and CDR2 sequences are GTSNPN and SVGIG (reference sequence). For the CDR3, the DNA is TGTGCCTCCCGGGCCCGAGGGATCGGGGAGCTGTTTTTT. Translating it yields CASRARGIGELFF.

The chain employs TRBV3-1 (or the pseudogene TRBV3-2) and TRBJ1-1; possible D gene TRBD1, 5 bases. Looked up from germline, CDR1 is LGHDT and CDR2 is YNNKEL (reference sequence). This CDR3 comprises 14 residues. The V gene lost 5 bases and the J gene lost 0 bases, with 10 bases spanning the gap. The CDR3 region has the DNA TGTGCCAGCAGCTCTCAGGGTTTGAACACTGAAGCTTTCTTT. Translation: CASSSQGLNTEAFF.

The chain carries TRBV20-1 and TRBJ1-2; a possible D gene is TRBD1 (5 bases). Per germline, CDR1 DFQATT and CDR2 SNEGSKA (reference sequence). CDR3 size: 12 residues. With 3 bases removed from V and 5 bases from J, the gap between germline ends came to 10 bases. CDR3 sequence reads: CSASGAGYGYTF. CDR3 bases: TGCAGTGCTAGTGGGGCGGGGTATGGCTACACCTTC.

J is TRBJ1-5 and V is TRBV2, with TRBD1 as a possible D gene (5 bases). CDR3 length: 15 amino acids. V gave up 2 bases and J gave up 7 bases, with 15 bases separating them. Germline lookup yields CDR1 SNHLY and CDR2 FYNNEI. The DNA of the CDR3 is TGTGCCAGCAGTGAAAGCGAGGGACGGAAACAGCCCCAGCATTTT. This gives the protein CASSESEGRKQPQHF.

The CDR3 bases are TGTGCCACCCTCATGGGGGGGGCACATAATTCACCCCTCCACTTT. It codes for CATLMGGAHNSPLHF. This chain joins TRBV6-6 and TRBJ1-6, with D possibly matching TRBD1 (6 bases). The V end lost 10 bases, the J end lost 5 bases, and 18 bases lay between the germline ends. There are 15 residues in the CDR3. Looked up from germline, CDR1 is MNHNY and CDR2 is SVGAGI (reference sequence).

The chain uses TRBV28 and TRBJ2-6; the D gene is possibly TRBD1 (6 bases). The CDR3 is made up of 18 amino acids. Germline V gene sequence: CDR1 MDHEN, CDR2 SYDVKM. V was pared by 6 bases and J by 0 bases, with 18 bases between. Here the CDR3 reads CASRSADRRLSGANVLTF. In DNA form, the CDR3 reads TGTGCCAGCAGGTCCGCCGACAGGCGACTCTCTGGGGCCAACGTCCTGACTTTC. Supplemented by reference TRBV28 and TRBJ2-6, the full variable domain reads DVKVTQSSRYLVKRTGEKVFLECVQDMDHENMFWYRQDPGLGLRLIYFSYDVKMKEKGDIPEGYSVSREKKERFSLILESASTNQTSMYLCASRSADRRLSGANVLTFGAGSRLTVL.

Remarks on this clone: A read error may produce the germline difference seen at one junction end. The rearrangement uses TRBV5-5 and TRBJ1-6; possible D gene TRBD1, 6 bases. There are 12 residues in the CDR3. Germline V gives CDR1 SGHKS, CDR2 YYEKEE (reference sequence). The CDR3 DNA reads as TGTGCCAGCAGCTTGTGGGCCGGCCGGGACAACTTT. Translating it yields CASSLWAGRDNF.

The chain recombines TRBV28 with TRBJ1-6; D is unresolved. Germline CDR1 MDHEN, CDR2 SYDVKM. There are 14 residues in the CDR3. V was cut by 6 bases and J by 6 bases, with 12 bases left in between. The CDR3 reads CASRIRNRNSPLHF. The DNA of the CDR3 is TGTGCCAGCAGAATCCGAAACCGTAATTCACCCCTCCACTTT.

The chain is built from TRBV7-9 and TRBJ2-7; 10 nucleotides agree with TRBD1. This CDR3 is built from 14 residues. Looked up from germline, CDR1 is SEHNR and CDR2 is FQNEAQ (reference sequence). The V and J ends lost 5 bases and 5 bases, in that order; junction bases with no gene match: 6. CDR3 protein: CASSPRDRGHEQYF. Written as DNA, the CDR3 is TGTGCCAGCAGCCCCCGGGACAGGGGTCACGAGCAGTACTTC.

J is TRBJ1-2 and V is TRBV10-1; 7 bases are shared with TRBD1. Germline V lookup: CDR1 WNHNN, CDR2 SYGVQD (reference sequence). CDR3 size: 13 residues. Trimming took 5 bases from V and 5 from J; bases not matched to a gene: 5. The CDR3 sequence is CASSPDRTYGYTF. DNA for the CDR3: TGCGCCAGCAGTCCGGACAGGACGTATGGCTACACCTTC.

The rearrangement joins TRBV11-2 to TRBJ2-7; D ambiguous. CDR1 and CDR2 from the germline V gene are SGHAT and FQNNGV. Trimming shortened V by 4 bases and J by 3 bases, and 16 bases separated the two germline ends. This CDR3 contains 15 residues. The CDR3 is CASSSLPRPYYEQYF. The CDR3, as DNA: TGTGCCAGCAGCTCCCTTCCCAGACCCTACTACGAGCAGTACTTC.

The J gene is TRBJ1-5, the V gene TRBV2; D is possibly TRBD1 (5 bases). This CDR3 region has 18 residues. The V gene's germline CDR1 is SNHLY and CDR2 FYNNEI. The V and J ends lost 1 base and 0 bases respectively, with 16 bases between them. The CDR3 sequence: CASSEGVDRGNSNQPQHF. The CDR3, as DNA: TGTGCCAGCAGTGAAGGGGTCGACAGAGGTAATAGCAATCAGCCCCAGCATTTT.

This CDR3 is CASSLGTGDLYNSPLHF. CDR3 DNA: TGTGCCAGCAGCTTAGGTACAGGGGATCTCTATAATTCACCCCTCCACTTT. The chain links TRBV7-6 to TRBJ1-6; 7 bases fit TRBD1. CDR1 is SGHVS and CDR2 is FNYEAQ in the germline V gene. This CDR3 has 17 residues. V shed 1 base and J 3 bases; nucleotides not matched to a gene: 6. The entire variable domain, with the rest obtained from reference TRBV7-6 and TRBJ1-6, is as follows: GAGVSQSPRYKVTKRGQDVALRCDPISGHVSLYWYRQALGQGPEFLTYFNYEAQQDKSGLPNDRFSAERPEGSISTLTIQRTEQRDSAMYRCASSLGTGDLYNSPLHFGNGTRLTVT.

This clone was seen once. The chain joins TRBV6-2 or TRBV6-3 to TRBJ2-3, with D tentatively TRBD1 or TRBD2 (5 bases each). Trimming removed 6 bases from V and 2 bases from J, with 12 bases in between. Germline assignment: CDR1 MNHEY and CDR2 SVGEGT. This CDR3 contains 14 residues. The CDR3 sequence is CASSLTGTTDTQYF. The CDR3 bases are TGTGCCAGCAGCCTTACCGGGACCACAGATACGCAGTATTTT.